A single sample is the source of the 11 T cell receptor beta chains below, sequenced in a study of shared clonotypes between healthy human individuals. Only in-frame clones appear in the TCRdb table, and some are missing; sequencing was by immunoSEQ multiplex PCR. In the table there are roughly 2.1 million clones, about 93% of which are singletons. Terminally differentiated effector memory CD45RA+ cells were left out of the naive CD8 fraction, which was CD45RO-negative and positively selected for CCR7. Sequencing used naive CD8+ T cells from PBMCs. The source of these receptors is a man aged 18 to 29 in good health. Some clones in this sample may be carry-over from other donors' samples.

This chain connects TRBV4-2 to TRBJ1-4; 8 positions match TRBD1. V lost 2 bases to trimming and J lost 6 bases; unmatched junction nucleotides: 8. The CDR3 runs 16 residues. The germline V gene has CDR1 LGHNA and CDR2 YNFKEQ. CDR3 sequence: CASSQPGQGLDEKLFF. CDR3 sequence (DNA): TGTGCCAGCAGCCAACCCGGACAGGGTCTTGATGAAAAACTGTTTTTT.

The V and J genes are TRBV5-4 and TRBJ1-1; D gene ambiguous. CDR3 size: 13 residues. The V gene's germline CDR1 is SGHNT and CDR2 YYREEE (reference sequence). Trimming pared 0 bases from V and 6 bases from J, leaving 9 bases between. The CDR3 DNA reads TGTGCCAGCAGCTTGGGGATCGTTGCTGAAGCTTTCTTT. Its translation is CASSLGIVAEAFF.

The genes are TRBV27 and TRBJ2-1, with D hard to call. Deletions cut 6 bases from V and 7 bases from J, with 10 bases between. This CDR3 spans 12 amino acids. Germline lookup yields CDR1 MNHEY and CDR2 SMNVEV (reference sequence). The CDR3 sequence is CASRPTPNEQFF. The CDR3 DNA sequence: TGTGCCAGCAGGCCCACCCCGAATGAGCAGTTCTTC.

The CDR3 here is CASSPNPRDTYEQYF. The CDR3 DNA reads TGTGCCAGCAGCCCGAATCCCCGGGACACCTACGAGCAGTACTTC. The genes are TRBV11-2 and TRBJ2-7, with a weak D call TRBD1 (6 bases). CDR3 length: 15 amino acids. Germline V gene lookup returns CDR1 SGHAT and CDR2 FQNNGV. Trimming shortened V by 5 bases and J by 2 bases, and 16 bases separated the two germline ends.

The CDR3 DNA reads TGCGCCAGCAGCCAAGATAACACAGGGACTTACTACGAGCAGTACTTC. Its translation is CASSQDNTGTYYEQYF. The rearrangement uses TRBV4-1 and TRBJ2-7; D assignment may be TRBD1 or TRBD2 (6 bases each). The CDR3 is made up of 16 amino acids. Germline V gene sequence: CDR1 MGHRA, CDR2 YSYEKL. Trimming took off 0 bases at V and 3 bases at J, with 15 bases between the two ends.

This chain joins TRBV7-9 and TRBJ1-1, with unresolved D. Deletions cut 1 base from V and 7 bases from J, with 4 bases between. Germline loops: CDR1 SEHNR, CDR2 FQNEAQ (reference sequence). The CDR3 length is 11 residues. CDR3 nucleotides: TGTGCCAGCAGCTTAGTGGATGAAGCTTTCTTT. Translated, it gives CASSLVDEAFF.

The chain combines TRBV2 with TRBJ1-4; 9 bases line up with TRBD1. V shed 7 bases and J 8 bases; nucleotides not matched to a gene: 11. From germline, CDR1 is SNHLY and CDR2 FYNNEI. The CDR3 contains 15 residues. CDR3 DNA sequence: TGTGCCAGCAAAAGGCGGACAGGGGAGGAAGAAAAACTGTTTTTT. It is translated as CASKRRTGEEEKLFF.

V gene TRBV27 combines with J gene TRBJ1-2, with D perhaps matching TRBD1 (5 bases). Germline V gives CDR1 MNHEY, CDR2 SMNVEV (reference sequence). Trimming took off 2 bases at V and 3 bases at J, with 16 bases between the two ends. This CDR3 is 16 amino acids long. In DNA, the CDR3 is TGTGCCAGCAGTTTAGATGCCAGGGAGTCGGACTATGGCTACACCTTC. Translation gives CASSLDARESDYGYTF.

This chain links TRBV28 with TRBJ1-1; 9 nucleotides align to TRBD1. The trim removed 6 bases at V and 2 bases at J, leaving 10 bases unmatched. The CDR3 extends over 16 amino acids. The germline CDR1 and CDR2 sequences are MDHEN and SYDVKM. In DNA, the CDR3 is TGTGCCAGCAGGGTACAGGGGGCAATCATAAACACTGAAGCTTTCTTT. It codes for CASRVQGAIINTEAFF.

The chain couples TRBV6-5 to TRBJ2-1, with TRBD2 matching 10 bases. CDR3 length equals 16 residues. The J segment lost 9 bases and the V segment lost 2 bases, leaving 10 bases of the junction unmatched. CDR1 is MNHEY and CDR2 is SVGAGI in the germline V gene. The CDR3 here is CASSYDIAGGFGEQFF. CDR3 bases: TGTGCCAGCAGTTACGATATAGCGGGAGGCTTCGGTGAGCAGTTCTTC.

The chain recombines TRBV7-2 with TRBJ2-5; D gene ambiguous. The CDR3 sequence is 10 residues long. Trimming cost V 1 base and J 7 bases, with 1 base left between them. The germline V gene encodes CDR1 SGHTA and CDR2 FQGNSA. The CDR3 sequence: CASSLGTQYF. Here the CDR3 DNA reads TGTGCCAGCAGCTTAGGGACCCAGTACTTC.